The 25 T cell receptor beta chains reported below all come from one sample, sequenced in a study of cytomegalovirus exposure and HLA in healthy donors. Primers included in the PCR were 60 Vbeta and 13 Jbeta primers. TCRdb's copy holds only in-frame clones and misses some; the assay was immunoSEQ multiplex PCR. This table has 100,000 to 150,000 clones, approximately 74% appearing once. The sample taken for sequencing was PBMCs. The receptors here all came from a man aged 35-49 years in good health and CMV-seropositive.

The chain recombines TRBV5-1 with TRBJ2-7, with 7 bases fitting TRBD2. The germline gives CDR1 SGHRS, CDR2 YFSETQ. The CDR3 covers 15 residues. The junction had 10 bases not matched to a gene; V was cut back by 3 bases and J by 4 bases. The CDR3 loop is CASSSTGGGGYEQYF. In DNA form, the CDR3 reads TGCGCCAGCAGCTCCACTGGCGGGGGAGGATACGAGCAGTACTTC.

The chain employs TRBV18 and TRBJ1-1; 8 nucleotides match TRBD1. The junction had 5 bases not matched to a gene; V was cut back by 3 bases and J by 2 bases. The CDR3 runs 15 residues. The germline CDR1 and CDR2 sequences are KGHSH and LQKENI. CDR3 residues: CASSPMTGANTEAFF. The CDR3 nucleotides are TGTGCCAGCTCACCTATGACAGGGGCTAACACTGAAGCTTTCTTT.

The J gene is TRBJ2-3, the V gene TRBV5-1, with D tentatively TRBD2 (7 bases). The germline gives CDR1 SGHRS, CDR2 YFSETQ. This CDR3 comprises 21 residues. The V end was cut by 3 bases, the J end by 1 base, with 30 bases between. The CDR3 DNA reads as TGCGCCAGCAGCTCATTCCCTACAGGGTTGGGCGGGAGTAGGGGCACAGATACGCAGTATTTT. Its protein is CASSSFPTGLGGSRGTDTQYF.

The chain couples TRBV27 to TRBJ2-7; possibly TRBD2 for D (6 bases). V dropped 10 bases and J dropped 3 bases, with 10 bases sitting between them. Germline V gene data show CDR1 as MNHEY and CDR2 as SMNVEV (reference sequence). CDR3 length: 11 residues. The CDR3 protein is CATGGFYEQYF. The CDR3 nucleotides are TGTGCCACCGGGGGATTCTACGAGCAGTACTTC.

As to this clone: Germline and junction disagree at one end, which may indicate a read error. The same CDR3 is also encoded by other DNA sequences in this sample. The chain combines TRBV27 with TRBJ1-3; TRBD1 is a possible D gene (6 bases). In germline, CDR1 is MNHEY, CDR2 SMNVEV (reference sequence). The CDR3 loop spans 15 amino acids. The CDR3 sequence: CASSLSGGGRNTIYF. CDR3 DNA: TGTGCCAGCAGCTTATCGGGCGGGGGGCGAAACACCATATATTTT.

The chain combines TRBV29-1 with TRBJ1-1; D remains unclear. The germline CDR1 and CDR2 sequences are SQVTM and ANQGSEA. V was shortened by 5 bases and J by 1 base, with 8 bases between the two germline ends. The CDR3 contains 12 residues. This CDR3 is CSVIRENTEAFF. CDR3 DNA sequence: TGCAGCGTTATTCGAGAGAACACTGAAGCTTTCTTT.

The rearrangement joins TRBV5-1 to TRBJ2-2, with TRBD1 matching over 7 bases. Trimming cost V 3 bases and J 1 base; bases outside gene matches: 3. CDR1 and CDR2 (germline): SGHRS, YFSETQ. The CDR3 covers 15 residues. The CDR3 sequence: CASSSSGGNTGELFF. CDR3 bases: TGCGCCAGCAGCTCCTCAGGGGGGAACACCGGGGAGCTGTTTTTT.

In this sample, this clone turned up once. The rearrangement links TRBV30 to TRBJ2-5; no clear D. The closer fit of TRBJ2-7 to the DNA end suggests the J call may be wrong. This CDR3 region has 11 residues. Germline lookup yields CDR1 GTSNPN and CDR2 SVGIG (reference sequence). The DNA of the CDR3 is TGTGCCTGGAGAGGCGGCTACGAGCAGTACTTC. This translates into CAWRGGYEQYF.

The chain couples TRBV18 to TRBJ1-1; D might be TRBD1 (6 bases). V gave up 3 bases and J gave up 0 bases, with 11 bases separating them. The CDR3 totals 15 residues. Germline-derived CDR1 and CDR2 are KGHSH and LQKENI. The CDR3 DNA reads TGTGCCAGCTCACCCTTACAGGGCGTGAACACTGAAGCTTTCTTT. It is translated as CASSPLQGVNTEAFF.

This chain connects TRBV27 to TRBJ2-2, with TRBD2 identical over 9 bases. The V gene end was trimmed by 5 bases and the J gene end by 0 bases; junction bases not matched to a gene: 4. Looked up from germline, CDR1 is MNHEY and CDR2 is SMNVEV (reference sequence). The CDR3 runs 16 residues. The DNA for the CDR3 is TGTGCCAGCAGTCTCAGACTAGCGGCGAACACCGGGGAGCTGTTTTTT. Protein sequence: CASSLRLAANTGELFF.

The chain has TRBV10-3 and TRBJ2-2; 7 bases align to TRBD1. V gave up 4 bases and J gave up 4 bases; unmatched junction bases: 3. The CDR3 extends over 14 amino acids. The V gene's germline CDR1 is ENHRY and CDR2 SYGVKD. As DNA, the CDR3 is TGTGCCATCAGTGTGTCAGGGGGCACCGGGGAGCTGTTTTTT. This codes for CAISVSGGTGELFF.

This sequence joins TRBV19 and TRBJ2-3; unclear D gene. This CDR3 is 12 amino acids long. V shed 5 bases and J shed 11 bases, with 14 bases lying between them. Germline-derived CDR1 and CDR2 are LNHDA and SQIVND (reference sequence). CDR3 coding DNA: TGTGCCAGTAGTTTGGGCAGTCACAAGCAGTATTTT. It yields the protein CASSLGSHKQYF.

The CDR3 reads CASRRDPRSAEAFF. CDR3 in DNA: TGTGCCAGCAGAAGAGACCCGCGGTCGGCTGAAGCTTTCTTT. This sequence joins TRBV6-5 and TRBJ1-1, with D unresolved. The CDR3 runs to 14 residues. V was clipped by 6 bases and J by 6 bases, with 17 bases between them. The germline V gene encodes CDR1 MNHEY and CDR2 SVGAGI.

This clone showed up just a few times. The J gene is TRBJ2-1, the V gene TRBV13, with TRBD2 as a possible D gene (5 bases). V lost 0 bases and J 0 bases, leaving 6 bases between the germline ends. The CDR3 loop spans 15 amino acids. Germline assignment: CDR1 PRHDT and CDR2 FYEKMQ (reference sequence). CDR3 DNA: TGTGCCAGCAGCTTAGGTGGGAGCTCCTACAATGAGCAGTTCTTC. Translated: CASSLGGSSYNEQFF.

The genes are TRBV6-5 and TRBJ1-1; D perhaps matches TRBD1 (5 bases). Germline assignment: CDR1 MNHEY and CDR2 SVGAGI. Trimming cost V 4 bases and J 6 bases, with 15 bases left between them. This CDR3 region has 14 residues. CDR3 sequence (DNA): TGTGCCAGCAGTTCAAGGACAATCGCGGCTGAAGCTTTCTTT. Translation: CASSSRTIAAEAFF.

This chain joins TRBV27 and TRBJ2-7; 9 bases are a match to TRBD2. The CDR3 has 17 residues. The ends lost 1 base at V and 0 bases at J; junction bases unmatched: 7. From germline, CDR1 is MNHEY and CDR2 SMNVEV (reference sequence). DNA for the CDR3: TGTGCCAGCAGTTTATTAAAAGCGGGAGGCAGCTCCTACGAGCAGTACTTC. It is translated as CASSLLKAGGSSYEQYF.

The rearrangement joins TRBV5-1 to TRBJ2-1; TRBD2 matches at 15 bases. CDR1 and CDR2 from the germline V gene are SGHRS and YFSETQ. V dropped 4 bases and J dropped 5; count of bases not matched to a gene: 7. The CDR3 extends over 17 amino acids. CDR3 in DNA: TGCGCCAGCAGCCCTCCGGGACTAGCGGGGGGAAACAATGAGCAGTTCTTC. This codes for CASSPPGLAGGNNEQFF.

This clone was seen only once. CDR3 amino acids: CASSESGVPYGYTF. CDR3 sequence (DNA): TGCGCCAGCAGTGAGTCAGGGGTGCCCTATGGCTACACCTTC. J is TRBJ1-2 and V is TRBV10-1; TRBD1 might be the D (5 bases). Germline CDR1 reads WNHNN; CDR2 reads SYGVQD (reference sequence). This CDR3 region has 14 residues. Between the trimmed V and J ends, which lost 0 bases and 4 bases, there was a span of 9 bases.

The V call is TRBV2, the J call TRBJ1-3; unclear D gene. The CDR3 loop spans 12 amino acids. Trimming pared 0 bases from V and 11 bases from J, leaving 8 bases between. Germline lookup yields CDR1 SNHLY and CDR2 FYNNEI. CDR3 DNA sequence: TGTGCCAGCAGTGAAGCGAGGGTCCCCATATATTTT. Protein sequence: CASSEARVPIYF.

The chain is built from TRBV5-1 and TRBJ2-3; D is possibly TRBD2 (6 bases). The CDR3 is 17 amino acids. Germline values: CDR1 SGHRS, CDR2 YFSETQ. V lost 4 bases and J lost 0, with 18 bases in between. The DNA for the CDR3 is TGCGCCAGCAGCCCCTTCGCTAGCGCTAGTAGCACAGATACGCAGTATTTT. Protein: CASSPFASASSTDTQYF.

This chain joins TRBV4-1 and TRBJ1-5, with D unclear. V gave up 1 base and J gave up 3 bases, with 7 bases separating them. The CDR3 sequence is 14 residues long. Per the germline V gene, CDR1 is MGHRA and CDR2 is YSYEKL. In DNA, the CDR3 is TGCGCCAGCAGCCAAGGGCAGAACAATCAGCCCCAGCATTTT. Residues: CASSQGQNNQPQHF.

The chain uses TRBV19 and TRBJ2-3, with D maybe TRBD2 (6 bases). Per germline, CDR1 LNHDA and CDR2 SQIVND (reference sequence). The ends were cut back, 3 bases at V and 5 bases at J, with 6 bases in the middle. The CDR3 sequence is 12 residues long. CDR3 protein: CASSIGGDTQYF. CDR3 DNA sequence: TGTGCCAGTAGTATCGGGGGAGATACGCAGTATTTT.

This chain uses TRBV6-1 with TRBJ1-4, with D possibly TRBD1 on 5 matching bases. This CDR3 is built from 12 residues. V was shortened by 6 bases and J by 7 bases, with 9 bases between the two germline ends. The germline gives CDR1 MNHNS, CDR2 SASEGT. Here the CDR3 reads CASSPGGEKLFF. The CDR3 DNA follows: TGTGCCAGCAGCCCGGGGGGTGAAAAACTGTTTTTT.

The chain employs TRBV28 and TRBJ2-1; TRBD2 might be the D (6 bases). Germline loops: CDR1 MDHEN, CDR2 SYDVKM. There are 17 residues in the CDR3. V was shortened by 6 bases and J by 3 bases, with 21 bases between the two germline ends. In DNA, the CDR3 is TGTGCCAGCAGCCATAACCCCCGGGACTCGCACTACAATGAGCAGTTCTTC. Protein sequence: CASSHNPRDSHYNEQFF.

The rearrangement links TRBV5-1 to TRBJ2-2; the match to TRBD2 covers 11 bases. This CDR3 spans 16 amino acids. With V trimmed by 1 base and J by 4 bases, 3 bases remained unmatched. The germline gives CDR1 SGHRS, CDR2 YFSETQ. Written as DNA, the CDR3 is TGCGCCAGCAGCTTGCGGCTAGCGGGGGGCACCGGGGAGCTGTTTTTT. Residues: CASSLRLAGGTGELFF.